A single sample gave rise to the 27 T cell receptor beta chains below, sequenced in a study of T cells in Graves' hyperthyroidism and ophthalmopathy. TCR beta CDR3 sequences were amplified from RNA transcripts. In the first-round RT-PCR of the TCR CDR3, the HTBI primer set was used. TCRdb processed the multiplex PCR reads anew with MiXCR; each CDR3 protein has one entry. This sample has some 620,000 distinct CDR3 sequences; 15% to 20% occur once, and the top ten carry 3.5% to 4%. The sequenced sample consisted of blood. Receptors originate from a woman aged 30 to 39 with Graves' hyperthyroidism.

This clonotype came up many times. The chain employs TRBV12-5 and TRBJ2-1; 14 bases match TRBD2. The trim removed 6 bases at V and 10 bases at J, leaving 14 bases unmatched. CDR3 size: 17 residues. The V gene's germline CDR1 is LGHNT and CDR2 FRNRAP. The CDR3 reads CASGSGLAGGLSGEQFF. CDR3 nucleotide sequence: TGTGCTAGTGGCTCAGGACTAGCGGGAGGCTTATCGGGAGAGCAGTTCTTC.

In its sample, this clonotype was seen a few times. The chain employs TRBV5-4 and TRBJ1-6, with 7 bases aligning to TRBD1. The V gene end was trimmed by 3 bases and the J gene end by 7 bases; junction bases not matched to a gene: 4. The CDR3 contains 14 residues. Per germline, CDR1 SGHNT and CDR2 YYREEE (reference sequence). DNA of the CDR3: TGTGCCAGCAGCTGGGACAGTGGGAATTCACCCCTCCACTTT. Amino acids: CASSWDSGNSPLHF.

This clonotype has ten or more counts. The chain recombines TRBV12-3 or TRBV12-4 with TRBJ1-1; a possible D gene is TRBD1 (6 bases). CDR3 length equals 13 residues. The V gene lost 9 bases and the J gene lost 5 bases, with 16 bases spanning the gap. DNA for the CDR3: TGTGCCAGTTCTACAGGGTTCTGGACTGAAGCTTTCTTT. As protein: CASSTGFWTEAFF.

This clonotype was counted ten times or more. CDR3 nucleotides: TGTGCCACCAGCAGAGATTATGGCGAGCAGTACTTC. Translation: CATSRDYGEQYF. The chain links TRBV15 to TRBJ2-7; D uncertain. This CDR3 is built from 12 residues. V lost 0 bases and J 6 bases, leaving 6 bases between the germline ends. Germline V gene data show CDR1 as LNHNV and CDR2 as YYDKDF (reference sequence).

This clonotype appeared many times. The chain links TRBV9 to TRBJ2-1; D gene unclear. Trimming took 5 bases from V and 7 from J, leaving 16 bases between them. From germline, CDR1 is SGDLS and CDR2 YYNGEE. This CDR3 has 14 residues. CDR3 region: CASRSPEKGNEQFF. The CDR3 region has the DNA TGTGCCAGCAGATCGCCGGAGAAGGGTAATGAGCAGTTCTTC.

This clonotype appeared many times. The chain links TRBV2 to TRBJ2-3; 8 bases line up with TRBD2. The CDR3 loop spans 20 amino acids. Germline CDR1 SNHLY, CDR2 FYNNEI. V lost 6 bases to trimming and J lost 2 bases; unmatched junction nucleotides: 22. The chain's CDR3 is CASRANSLRLSGTVTDTQYF. The CDR3 coding sequence is TGTGCCAGCAGGGCTAATTCTCTCCGTCTTAGCGGGACTGTCACAGATACGCAGTATTTT.

This clonotype was seen more than once but under ten times. A single base separates this from a much larger clone, so it may be a read error. The chain uses TRBV28 and TRBJ1-2, with D tentatively TRBD1 (5 bases). This CDR3 contains 13 residues. V lost 2 bases and J 5 bases, leaving 9 bases between the germline ends. In germline, CDR1 is MDHEN, CDR2 SYDVKM. The CDR3 spells CASSLRGKYGYTF. In DNA form, the CDR3 reads TGTGCCAGCAGTTTACGGGGGAAATATGGCTACACCTTC.

As to this clonotype: One base away lies a much larger clone, so this may be a sequencing read error. This chain links TRBV10-3 with TRBJ2-1; 7 positions match TRBD1. The CDR3 totals 15 residues. J was trimmed by 5 bases and V by 5 bases; bases with no gene match: 9. Germline CDR1 is ENHRY and CDR2 is SYGVKD. The CDR3, as DNA: TGTGCCATCAGTCCCCCCGACAGGGCTAACAATGAGCAGTTCTTC. It encodes CAISPPDRANNEQFF.

Only a few counts were recorded for this clonotype. The genes are TRBV7-2 and TRBJ1-6; maybe TRBD1 (5 bases). The V end was cut by 9 bases, the J end by 7 bases, with 22 bases between. The CDR3 sequence is 16 residues long. Germline loops: CDR1 SGHTA, CDR2 FQGNSA. CDR3 sequence (DNA): TGTGCCAGTAGTATTCTCGCGGCAGGGACGAATTCACCCCTCCACTTT. Translating gives CASSILAAGTNSPLHF.

This clonotype was recorded a few times. The chain links TRBV20-1 to TRBJ1-1; D call uncertain. The CDR3 length is 12 residues. Germline V gene lookup returns CDR1 DFQATT and CDR2 SNEGSKA (reference sequence). With 6 bases removed from V and 1 base from J, the gap between germline ends came to 9 bases. CDR3 nucleotide sequence: TGCAGTGCCGTTGTGAAGAACACTGAAGCTTTCTTT. Translating it yields CSAVVKNTEAFF.

This clonotype has only a few counts. This sequence joins TRBV9 and TRBJ2-5; TRBD2 matches at 9 bases. CDR1 is SGDLS and CDR2 is YYNGEE in the germline V gene. The trim removed 2 bases at V and 1 base at J, leaving 9 bases unmatched. The CDR3 covers 17 residues. The CDR3 reads CASSVYTGTSLQETQYF. The CDR3 DNA follows: TGTGCCAGCAGCGTTTATACCGGGACTAGCCTCCAAGAGACCCAGTACTTC.

This clonotype was seen at least ten times. The chain is built from TRBV7-2 and TRBJ2-1; TRBD2 matches at 7 bases. The J segment lost 0 bases and the V segment lost 5 bases, leaving 7 bases of the junction unmatched. The CDR3 contains 16 residues. From germline, CDR1 is SGHTA and CDR2 FQGNSA. CDR3 coding DNA: TGTGCCAGCAGCGTTCTTGGCGGGAGCTCCTACAATGAGCAGTTCTTC. It specifies CASSVLGGSSYNEQFF.

This clonotype has a handful of counts. The chain carries TRBV7-8 and TRBJ2-7; tentative D call: TRBD2 (6 bases). CDR3 length: 14 amino acids. Trimming removed 5 bases at V and 4 bases at J, with 15 bases between. In germline, CDR1 is SGHVS, CDR2 FQNEAQ. In DNA form, the CDR3 reads TGTGCCAGCAGCGCCCGGGACTCGGGTTACGAGCAGTACTTC. It encodes CASSARDSGYEQYF.

As concerns this clonotype: A junction end diverges from the germline sequence, so it may reflect a read error. The rearrangement joins TRBV5-1 to TRBJ2-7, with D tentatively TRBD1 (5 bases). From germline, CDR1 is SGHRS and CDR2 YFSETQ. This CDR3 has 15 amino acids. The CDR3: CASSSTRDSSYKQYF. In DNA form, the CDR3 reads TGCGCCAGCAGCTCAACTCGTGACAGTTCCTACAAGCAGTACTTC.

This chain joins TRBV11-3 and TRBJ2-3; D gene unclear. The CDR3 is made up of 13 amino acids. The germline V and J ends were trimmed by 6 bases and 2 bases, with 9 bases remaining between them. Germline V gene data show CDR1 as SGHNT and CDR2 as YENEEA. In nucleotides, the CDR3 is TGTGCCAGCAGGGGCCGAGACACAGATACGCAGTATTTT. This sequence encodes CASRGRDTDTQYF. Complete variable domain (other parts from reference TRBV11-3 and TRBJ2-3): EAGVVQSPRYKIIEKKQPVAFWCNPISGHNTLYWYLQNLGQGPELLIRYENEEAVDDSQLPKDRFSAERLKGVDSTLKIQPAELGDSAVYLCASRGRDTDTQYFGPGTRLTVL.

This clonotype was seen at least ten times. J is TRBJ2-7 and V is TRBV28, with 7 nucleotides matching TRBD1. Germline V gene data show CDR1 as MDHEN and CDR2 as SYDVKM. The V and J ends lost 3 bases and 3 bases, in that order; junction bases with no gene match: 5. The CDR3 sequence is 14 residues long. In nucleotides, the CDR3 is TGTGCCAGCAGTTTGGGGACAGTTATCTACGAGCAGTACTTC. Translation: CASSLGTVIYEQYF. Drawing the rest from reference TRBV28 and TRBJ2-7, the complete variable domain is DVKVTQSSRYLVKRTGEKVFLECVQDMDHENMFWYRQDPGLGLRLIYFSYDVKMKEKGDIPEGYSVSREKKERFSLILESASTNQTSMYLCASSLGTVIYEQYFGPGTRLTVT.

In this sample, this clonotype turned up many times. A read error may produce the germline difference seen at one junction end. This rearrangement joins TRBV20-1 to TRBJ2-1; no definite D call. The length of the CDR3 is 15 residues. Per the germline V gene, CDR1 is DFQATT and CDR2 is SNEGSKA (reference sequence). The CDR3 here is CSARPPAGVLNEQFF. The CDR3 DNA reads as TGTAGTGCCCGACCGCCCGCAGGAGTCCTCAATGAGCAGTTCTTC.

This clonotype appeared a few times. The chain employs TRBV11-2 and TRBJ2-4; 7 positions match TRBD2. The junction had 7 bases not matched to a gene; V was cut back by 5 bases and J by 0 bases. The CDR3 runs 16 residues. Germline V lookup: CDR1 SGHAT, CDR2 FQNNGV. The DNA of the CDR3 is TGTGCCAGCAGCCCTTTCCGGGGGGAAGCCAAAAACATTCAGTACTTC. Translating gives CASSPFRGEAKNIQYF.

This clonotype has a count of ten or more. The chain links TRBV19 to TRBJ1-1, with D perhaps matching TRBD1 (5 bases). CDR1 is LNHDA and CDR2 is SQIVND in the germline V gene (reference sequence). The CDR3 totals 14 residues. V lost 7 bases and J 0 bases, leaving 12 bases between the germline ends. CDR3 DNA: TGTGCCAGTAATTCGGGGGGACTGAACACTGAAGCTTTCTTT. Protein: CASNSGGLNTEAFF.

This clonotype was detected a few times. The chain combines TRBV20-1 with TRBJ1-6; the D is unclear. Germline CDR1 reads DFQATT; CDR2 reads SNEGSKA (reference sequence). With 5 bases removed from V and 13 bases from J, the gap between germline ends came to 15 bases. The CDR3 covers 12 residues. In DNA, the CDR3 is TGCAGTGCTCTGGACGGATTCCCCCCCCTCCACTTT. It translates to CSALDGFPPLHF.

This clonotype has at least ten counts. The chain couples TRBV20-1 to TRBJ1-5; tentatively, D is TRBD1 (5 bases). V lost 4 bases and J 8 bases, leaving 15 bases between the germline ends. CDR1 is DFQATT, CDR2 SNEGSKA, per germline (reference sequence). The CDR3 spans 13 residues. The CDR3 DNA reads TGCAGTGCTACGATAGGGGCAGGGAAGCCCCAGCATTTT. Protein product: CSATIGAGKPQHF.

The chain is built from TRBV7-9 and TRBJ2-1, with D possibly TRBD1 on 6 matching bases. V was shortened by 3 bases and J by 8 bases, with 14 bases between the two germline ends. The CDR3 sequence is 14 residues long. CDR1 and CDR2 (germline): SEHNR, FQNEAQ (reference sequence). CDR3 sequence (DNA): TGTGCCAGCAGCTTTACACAGGGTTCGGATGAGCAGTTCTTC. Protein: CASSFTQGSDEQFF.

The sample holds many counts of this clonotype. The rearrangement links TRBV7-9 to TRBJ2-3; D is undetermined. The germline gives CDR1 SEHNR, CDR2 FQNEAQ (reference sequence). The length of the CDR3 is 12 residues. The ends were cut back, 5 bases at V and 6 bases at J, with 9 bases in the middle. CDR3 residues: CASSDKRDTQYF. The CDR3 bases are TGTGCCAGCAGCGACAAGAGGGATACGCAGTATTTT.

This clonotype was detected many times. V gene TRBV28 combines with J gene TRBJ2-1; a possible D gene is TRBD2 (6 bases). V dropped 8 bases and J dropped 1 base, with 12 bases sitting between them. The CDR3 is 14 amino acids. Germline CDR1 and CDR2: MDHEN and SYDVKM. The CDR3 coding sequence is TGTGCCAGCCGAGCGGGTCCATCCTACAATGAGCAGTTCTTC. It encodes CASRAGPSYNEQFF. Variable domain in full (rest from reference TRBV28 and TRBJ2-1): DVKVTQSSRYLVKRTGEKVFLECVQDMDHENMFWYRQDPGLGLRLIYFSYDVKMKEKGDIPEGYSVSREKKERFSLILESASTNQTSMYLCASRAGPSYNEQFFGPGTRLTVL.

In its sample, this clonotype was seen many times. The CDR3 is CASSLGLAGGMTDTQYF. The CDR3, as DNA: TGTGCCAGCAGCTTGGGGTTAGCGGGAGGCATGACAGATACGCAGTATTTT. The V call is TRBV5-8, the J call TRBJ2-3; 10 bases fit TRBD2. The germline V gene encodes CDR1 SGHTS and CDR2 YDEGEE. Germline trimming cut 0 bases from V and 3 bases from J; bases unmatched to any gene: 7. CDR3 length equals 17 residues.

Many counts were recorded for this clonotype. The V and J genes are TRBV10-3 and TRBJ2-1; a weak D match, TRBD2 (5 bases). CDR1 and CDR2 (germline): ENHRY, SYGVKD. The CDR3 is 16 amino acids. The ends were cut back, 4 bases at V and 5 bases at J, with 18 bases in the middle. The CDR3 reads CAISVSLRVADNEQFF. The CDR3 nucleotides read TGTGCCATCAGTGTAAGTTTGAGGGTGGCTGACAATGAGCAGTTCTTC.

This clonotype has ten or more counts. The chain is built from TRBV12-3 or TRBV12-4 and TRBJ1-2, with D perhaps TRBD1 (5 bases). Trimming pared 0 bases from V and 4 bases from J, leaving 9 bases between. This CDR3 region has 14 residues. The CDR3 nucleotides read TGTGCCAGCAGTTTAGCCGGGACCTCCTATGGCTACACCTTC. Protein product: CASSLAGTSYGYTF.